A selection of T cell receptor beta chains follows, all from one sample in a study of T cells in Graves' hyperthyroidism and ophthalmopathy. TCRdb reprocessed the multiplex PCR reads via MiXCR and lists one record per CDR3 protein. The table shows hundreds of thousands of distinct CDR3 sequences, with roughly 13% occurring only once. Sequenced: blood. Receptor source: a woman between 18 and 29 years old with Graves' hyperthyroidism. The CDR3 runs from the conserved cysteine through the conserved F or W. A D gene is named only where the DNA matches it firmly. Clone sizes are given selectively: once, few, many, or a class where the clone is expanded.

D	J	V	size	DNA	CDR3
NA	TRBJ2-7	TRBV5-5	NA	TGTGCCAGCAGCTCGAGAGGGTTGTACGAGCAGTACTTC	CASSSRGLYEQYF
NA	TRBJ2-5	TRBV7-9	NA	TGTGCCAGCAGCCTCGAGGGGGGTCCCCAAGAGACCCAGTACTTC	CASSLEGGPQETQYF
NA	TRBJ2-7	TRBV11-2	NA	TGTGCCAGCAGCTTAGTAGGGGTCGAGCAGTACTTC	CASSLVGVEQYF
NA	TRBJ2-7	TRBV30	NA	TGTGCCTGGAGTCCTGGAGGGACCTACGAGCAGTACTTC	CAWSPGGTYEQYF
TRBD2	TRBJ2-3	TRBV29-1	many	TGCAGCGTTGAGTGGGGCGGGAGGGCCGGCACAGATACGCAGTATTTT	CSVEWGGRAGTDTQYF
TRBD1	TRBJ2-5	TRBV7-9	NA	TGTGCCAGCACCACAGGGGGCCATGAGACCCAGTACTTC	CASTTGGHETQYF
NA	TRBJ2-1	TRBV27	many	TGTGCCAGCAGTTTAGTACGGGGCAATGAGCAGTTCTTC	CASSLVRGNEQFF
NA	TRBJ1-5	TRBV28	many	TGTGCCAGCAGTAGGGATCGGCAGCCCCAGCATTTT	CASSRDRQPQHF
NA	TRBJ1-6	TRBV2	many	TGTGCCAGCAGGGACGGGACACCCCTCCACTTT	CASRDGTPLHF
TRBD1	TRBJ1-2	TRBV27	many	TGTGCCAGCAGTGCCACCGGGACAGGGTGGGACTACACCTTC	CASSATGTGWDYTF
NA	TRBJ1-2	TRBV29-1	many	TGCAGCGTTCTCACTGTGGGCCCTAACTATGGCTACACCTTC	CSVLTVGPNYGYTF
TRBD2	TRBJ2-3	TRBV6-1	many	TGTGCCAGCGAAGGATGGGGACTAGCGGAGTCCACAGATACGCAGTATTTT	CASEGWGLAESTDTQYF
TRBD1	TRBJ2-7	TRBV5-4	many	TGTGCCAGCAGTTCCGCGGTCCACAGGGGGCTTCGGGAGCAGTACTTC	CASSSAVHRGLREQYF
NA	TRBJ1-1	TRBV7-2	many	TGTGCCAGCAGCTTATATCCGGCAGCCACTTCGAACACTGAAGCTTTCTTT	CASSLYPAATSNTEAFF
NA	TRBJ2-5	TRBV7-9	many	TGTGCCAGCAGCTTTCTAGGGCTACTAGTTCAGCTCCAAGAGACCCAGTACTTC	CASSFLGLLVQLQETQYF
TRBD2	TRBJ2-3	TRBV6-6	few	TGTGCCAGCAGTTACCGGACTAGCGGGACGAACGCAGATACGCAGTATTTT	CASSYRTSGTNADTQYF
TRBD1	TRBJ2-7	TRBV6-1	many	TGTGCCAGCAGACCACCCGGGACAGGGCGGCGGGAGCAGTACTTC	CASRPPGTGRREQYF
TRBD1	TRBJ2-2	TRBV6-1	many	TGTGCCAGCAGTGACCCGACCGGGACAGGGTACGGGGAGCTGTTTTTT	CASSDPTGTGYGELFF
NA	TRBJ1-5	TRBV4-1	NA	TGCGCCAGCAGCCAAGGTAGAATCCAGCCCCAGCATTTT	CASSQGRIQPQHF
NA	TRBJ1-1	TRBV4-1	many	TGCGCCAGCAGCCGACAGCGAGGGGGCACTGAAGCTTTCTTT	CASSRQRGGTEAFF
TRBD2	TRBJ2-3	TRBV5-6	NA	TGTGCCAGCAGCGCGGAACTAGCGGGATACACAGATACGCAGTATTTT	CASSAELAGYTDTQYF
NA	TRBJ2-2	TRBV9	NA	TGTGCCAGCAGCGGAGGGCCGACAGAGAACACCGGGGAGCTGTTTTTT	CASSGGPTENTGELFF
TRBD2	TRBJ2-7	TRBV10-3	NA	TGTGCCATCAGTGCGCCAATTAGCGGGGCCCCCTCCTACGAGCAGTACTTC	CAISAPISGAPSYEQYF
TRBD1	TRBJ1-1	TRBV29-1	many	TGCAGCGTGGCGACAGGGGGTTTTATGAACACTGAAGCTTTCTTT	CSVATGGFMNTEAFF
TRBD1	TRBJ2-7	TRBV28	many	TGTGCCAGCAGTCCCCGGGACAGCTCTCGATCCTACGAGCAGTACTTC	CASSPRDSSRSYEQYF
NA	TRBJ1-2	TRBV24-1	few	TGTGCCACCAGTGATTCAGGGGCTGGTGGCTACACCTTC	CATSDSGAGGYTF
TRBD2	TRBJ2-3	TRBV18	many	TGTGCCAGCTCACGATGGACTAGCGGTAGCACAGATACGCAGTATTTT	CASSRWTSGSTDTQYF
NA	TRBJ2-7	TRBV29-1	many	TGCAGCGTTGCCGACGGGGGTTACGAGCAGTACTTC	CSVADGGYEQYF
TRBD2	TRBJ2-7	TRBV28	many	TGTGCCAGCAGAACTAGCGGGAGCTACGAGCAGTACTTC	CASRTSGSYEQYF
NA	TRBJ2-1	TRBV15	many	TGTGCCACCAGCAGAGCCCCGGGGGAGCTAAATGAGCAGTTCTTC	CATSRAPGELNEQFF
NA	TRBJ2-2	TRBV18	many	TGTGCCAGCTCACCACCCGGTGGGGGGGAGCTGTTTTTT	CASSPPGGGELFF
TRBD1	TRBJ1-2	TRBV12-3/TRBV12-4	many	TGTGCCAGCAGTAGGGCCCTGTGGGAGACAGGGGGTGGCTACACCTTC	CASSRALWETGGGYTF
TRBD1	TRBJ1-5	TRBV3-1	many	TGTGCCAGCAGCCAGGATAACAGGGGAAATCAGCCCCAGCATTTT	CASSQDNRGNQPQHF
TRBD2	TRBJ2-1	TRBV20-1	few	TGCAGTGCTGCGGGGGGTTCCTACAATGAGCAGTTCTTC	CSAAGGSYNEQFF
NA	TRBJ1-2	TRBV28	NA	TGTGCCAGCAGTTTGGGCAGGGCCCCCTATGGCTACACCTTC	CASSLGRAPYGYTF
NA	TRBJ2-2	TRBV7-8	NA	TGTGCCAGCAGCTTATTTCGGGGAGCCGGGGAGCTGTTTTTT	CASSLFRGAGELFF
NA	TRBJ1-3	TRBV20-1	few	TGCAGTGCTAGACAACGCCCTGGAAACACCATATATTTT	CSARQRPGNTIYF
NA	TRBJ2-1	TRBV3-1	many	TGTGCCAGCAGCCAAGAGGGTAGCGGTGAGCAGTTCTTC	CASSQEGSGEQFF
NA	TRBJ1-1	TRBV28	NA	TGTGCCAGCGGGTCGAGCCTGAACACTGAAGCTTTCTTT	CASGSSLNTEAFF
NA	TRBJ2-5	TRBV7-2	many	TGTGCCAGCAGCCCTGGACGGTTCGAGACCCAGTACTTC	CASSPGRFETQYF
NA	TRBJ2-7	TRBV28	many	TGTGCCAGTCTTTCCGGGGTCTACGAGCAGTACTTC	CASLSGVYEQYF
NA	TRBJ2-7	TRBV3-1	many	TGTGCCAGCAGCCAAGAAGGGGGGTCGAGCTCCTACGAGCAGTACTTC	CASSQEGGSSSYEQYF
NA	TRBJ2-6	TRBV7-9	few	TGTGCCACCGGCAACTCTGGGGCCAACGTCCTGACTTTC	CATGNSGANVLTF
TRBD2	TRBJ2-5	TRBV6-8	many	TGTGCCAGCAGTTACCGCCCGAGGCGGGAGGCGGGAGAGACCCAGTACTTC	CASSYRPRREAGETQYF
NA	TRBJ2-5	TRBV7-9	few	TGTGCCAGCAGGGGTGCGTGGGAGACCCAGTACTTC	CASRGAWETQYF
NA	TRBJ2-5	TRBV27	many	TGTGCCAGCAGTTTATTCCGGGTTGGTCAAGGGGCCCAGTACTTC	CASSLFRVGQGAQYF